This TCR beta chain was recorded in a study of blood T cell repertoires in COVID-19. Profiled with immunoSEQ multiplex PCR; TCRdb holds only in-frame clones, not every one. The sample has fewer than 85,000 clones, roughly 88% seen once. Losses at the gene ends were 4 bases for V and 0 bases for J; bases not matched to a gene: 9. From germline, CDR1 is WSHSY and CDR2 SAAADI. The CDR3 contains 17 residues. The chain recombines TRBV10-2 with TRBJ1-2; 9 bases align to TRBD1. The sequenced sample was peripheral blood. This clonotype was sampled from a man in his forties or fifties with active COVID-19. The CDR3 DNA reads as TGCGCCAGCAGTGGGCGGGACAGGGAAAACACTAACTATGGCTACACCTTC. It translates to CASSGRDRENTNYGYTF.